The sample holds many counts of the clone carrying this TCR beta chain. Its antigen is still unknown. The data are from a study of blood T cells in healthy people across ages. Regarding the study as a whole: Per-million-T-cell TCR beta diversity fell roughly linearly with age. Donors of long life had a larger count of naive CD4+ cells and greater diversity than aged donors.

Using a J-beta primer mix together with a sample-barcoded 5' primer, a second PCR was run for roughly 6 to 12 cycles. Each CDR3 protein is one row after TCRdb ran MiXCR on the 5' RACE reads. The data contain 700,000 to 800,000 distinct CDR3 sequences, 43% of them singletons. In germline, CDR1 is LGHNA, CDR2 YNFKEQ. The V end lost 0 bases, the J end lost 2 bases, and 7 bases lay between the germline ends. The CDR3 has 14 residues. The rearrangement joins TRBV4-2 to TRBJ1-2; unclear D gene. The TCR sequence derives from a woman aged 55 to 70 in good health. Sequenced material: blood. This CDR3 reads CASSQEDSNYGYTF. The CDR3, as DNA: TGTGCCAGCAGCCAAGAAGACTCCAACTATGGCTACACCTTC.